The 15 T cell receptor beta chains in this list originate from one sample, sequenced in a study of T-cell reconstitution after alpha-beta-depleted transplantation in children. Unique molecular identifiers were built into the TCRbeta library. TCRdb re-derived calls from the PCR reads in MiXCR, one entry per CDR3 protein. The sample carries 580,000 or so distinct CDR3 sequences, about 21% recorded once. The sequencing here drew on PBMCs, mostly from graft donor cells, taken 360 days after TCRalphabeta/CD19-depleted stem cell transplant. All receptors derive from a boy in the first two years of life who had a stem cell transplant for acute myeloid leukemia, so the T cells may come from the graft donor.

The sample holds a few counts of this clonotype. The genes are TRBV20-1 and TRBJ1-1; no reliable D call. Per the germline V gene, CDR1 is DFQATT and CDR2 is SNEGSKA (reference sequence). V lost 5 bases, J lost 6 bases, and 13 bases lay in between. This CDR3 is 12 amino acids long. The CDR3 loop reads CSAYQAVAEAFF. The CDR3, as DNA: TGCAGTGCTTACCAGGCCGTGGCTGAAGCTTTCTTT.

This chain uses TRBV28 with TRBJ2-5, with D possibly matching TRBD1 (5 bases). The CDR3 runs 17 residues. Deletions cut 8 bases from V and 2 bases from J, with 24 bases between. Germline-derived CDR1 and CDR2 are MDHEN and SYDVKM. CDR3 residues: CASRMERAVGLQETQYF. The CDR3 DNA reads TGTGCCAGCCGGATGGAACGGGCGGTGGGGCTGCAAGAGACCCAGTACTTC.

The genes are TRBV20-1 and TRBJ2-3; 8 bases align to TRBD2. The CDR3 spans 18 residues. In germline, CDR1 is DFQATT, CDR2 SNEGSKA (reference sequence). Trimming took 1 base from V and 7 from J; bases not matched to a gene: 19. The CDR3 nucleotides read TGCAGTGCTAGAGGCCTCGCACCCAGCGGGGGCCTTGATCATACGCAGTATTTT. Amino acids: CSARGLAPSGGLDHTQYF.

Many counts were recorded for this clonotype. CDR3: CSASREYNEQFF. For the CDR3, the DNA is TGCAGTGCTAGCAGGGAGTACAATGAGCAGTTCTTC. This rearrangement joins TRBV20-1 to TRBJ2-1; D is perhaps TRBD1 or TRBD2 (5 bases each). V was shortened by 3 bases and J by 4 bases, with 7 bases between the two germline ends. Germline CDR1 is DFQATT and CDR2 is SNEGSKA (reference sequence). CDR3 length: 12 amino acids.

The chain couples TRBV6-1 to TRBJ2-5; a weak D match, TRBD2 (6 bases). V shed 7 bases and J shed 4 bases, with 16 bases lying between them. Germline V gene sequence: CDR1 MNHNS, CDR2 SASEGT. The CDR3 covers 14 residues. The CDR3 bases are TGTGCCAGCAAGCTCTTTGGGGGAGGAGAGACCCAGTACTTC. This translates into CASKLFGGGETQYF.

The chain couples TRBV11-2 to TRBJ2-1, with a tentative D call TRBD2 (7 bases). This CDR3 spans 17 amino acids. Germline loops: CDR1 SGHAT, CDR2 FQNNGV. Trimming removed 3 bases from V and 3 bases from J, with 18 bases in between. The DNA of the CDR3 is TGTGCCAGCAGCTTTTCAGGCGCGGGGGCTAACTACAATGAGCAGTTCTTC. Protein product: CASSFSGAGANYNEQFF.

The CDR3 DNA sequence: TGTGCCAGCAGCTTAGTACGGGTCTTTTCGAACACCGGGGAGCTGTTTTTT. It translates to CASSLVRVFSNTGELFF. The genes are TRBV7-6 and TRBJ2-2; D gene ambiguous. Per the germline V gene, CDR1 is SGHVS and CDR2 is FNYEAQ. This CDR3 contains 17 residues. V was cut by 1 base and J by 0 bases, with 12 bases left in between.

This clonotype came up many times. The chain carries TRBV4-1 and TRBJ2-7; 9 bases are a match to TRBD1. V lost 1 base, J lost 2 bases, and 6 bases stayed unmatched. The germline V gene has CDR1 MGHRA and CDR2 YSYEKL. CDR3 size: 16 residues. CDR3 coding DNA: TGCGCCAGCAGCCAAGGGGGGGGGACAGGGACCTACGAGCAGTACGTC. As protein: CASSQGGGTGTYEQYV.

The CDR3 protein is CSVEGLAGQNTGELFF. The CDR3 DNA follows: TGCAGCGTTGAAGGACTAGCGGGACAGAACACCGGGGAGCTGTTTTTT. The V and J genes are TRBV29-1 and TRBJ2-2, with 11 bases identical to TRBD2. The CDR3 is 16 amino acids. After removal of 1 base from V and 1 base from J, the junction contained 2 bases not matched to a gene. Germline lookup yields CDR1 SQVTM and CDR2 ANQGSEA.

The chain carries TRBV20-1 and TRBJ1-1; no clear D. From germline, CDR1 is DFQATT and CDR2 SNEGSKA (reference sequence). The CDR3 has 12 residues. V was clipped by 5 bases and J by 3 bases, with 10 bases between them. CDR3 amino acids: CSAGRTHTEAFF. The CDR3 nucleotides are TGCAGTGCTGGCCGGACGCACACTGAAGCTTTCTTT.

This clonotype was found a few times. The rearrangement uses TRBV20-1 and TRBJ2-7; 7 bases line up with TRBD1. Germline V lookup: CDR1 DFQATT, CDR2 SNEGSKA (reference sequence). J was trimmed by 2 bases and V by 4 bases; bases with no gene match: 2. The CDR3 is made up of 12 amino acids. As DNA, the CDR3 is TGCAGTGCTATAGGGGGCGCCTACGAGCAGTACGTC. Protein: CSAIGGAYEQYV.

The sample holds many counts of this clonotype. V gene TRBV6-5 combines with J gene TRBJ2-1, with 9 bases aligning to TRBD2. Looked up from germline, CDR1 is MNHEY and CDR2 is SVGAGI. Trimming cost V 2 bases and J 7 bases; bases outside gene matches: 9. The CDR3 covers 16 residues. Here the CDR3 reads CASSYMPSGAINEQFF. CDR3 coding DNA: TGTGCCAGCAGTTACATGCCTAGCGGGGCTATAAATGAGCAGTTCTTC.

The chain uses TRBV7-8 and TRBJ2-7; 10 bases match TRBD2. The CDR3 runs to 15 residues. V was pared by 4 bases and J by 7 bases, with 10 bases of the junction left unmatched. Germline V gene sequence: CDR1 SGHVS, CDR2 FQNEAQ. The CDR3 DNA sequence: TGTGCCAGCAGCTCCCTCAGCGGGGGGGCTACAGAGCAGTACTTC. It specifies CASSSLSGGATEQYF.

This clonotype was seen a few times. The chain joins TRBV12-3 or TRBV12-4 to TRBJ2-5; 8 bases match TRBD1. The CDR3 consists of 14 residues. V trimming: 3 bases; J trimming: 4 bases; junction bases outside the gene matches: 4. In DNA, the CDR3 is TGTGCCAGCAGTTTCGACAGGGGCTCAGAGACCCAGTACTTC. Translating gives CASSFDRGSETQYF.

At least ten counts were recorded for this clonotype. The chain joins TRBV20-1 to TRBJ2-7; 8 positions agree with TRBD1. V lost 6 bases, J lost 0 bases, and 4 bases stayed unmatched. The germline V gene encodes CDR1 DFQATT and CDR2 SNEGSKA (reference sequence). CDR3 size: 13 residues. CDR3 bases: TGCAGTGCGCGGACAGGGAGCTCCTACGAGCAGTACGTC. This gives the protein CSARTGSSYEQYV.